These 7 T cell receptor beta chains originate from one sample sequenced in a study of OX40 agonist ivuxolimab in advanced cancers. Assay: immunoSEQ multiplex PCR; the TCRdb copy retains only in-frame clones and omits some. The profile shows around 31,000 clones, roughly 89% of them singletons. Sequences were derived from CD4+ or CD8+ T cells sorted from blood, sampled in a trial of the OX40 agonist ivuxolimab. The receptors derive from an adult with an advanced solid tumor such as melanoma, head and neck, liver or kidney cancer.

The CDR3 sequence is CASSQATGGETQYF. The CDR3 coding sequence is TGCGCCAGCAGCCAAGCGACAGGGGGAGAGACCCAGTACTTC. The chain carries TRBV4-1 and TRBJ2-5; 9 bases match TRBD1. J was trimmed by 4 bases and V by 1 base; bases with no gene match: 1. The CDR3 consists of 14 residues. Germline V CDR1 and CDR2: MGHRA, YSYEKL.

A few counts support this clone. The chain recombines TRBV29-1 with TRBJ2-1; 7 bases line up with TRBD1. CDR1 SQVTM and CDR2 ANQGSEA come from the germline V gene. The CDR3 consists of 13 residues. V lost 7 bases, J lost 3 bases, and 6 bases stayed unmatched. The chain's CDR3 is CSAGRGNYNEQFF. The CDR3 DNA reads TGCAGCGCAGGCAGGGGGAACTACAATGAGCAGTTCTTC.

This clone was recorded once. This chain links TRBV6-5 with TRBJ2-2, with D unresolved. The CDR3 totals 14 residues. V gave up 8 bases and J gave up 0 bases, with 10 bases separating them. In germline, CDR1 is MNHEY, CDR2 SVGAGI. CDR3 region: CASRGVPNTGELFF. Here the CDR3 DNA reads TGTGCCAGCCGCGGCGTACCGAACACCGGGGAGCTGTTTTTT.

The CDR3 DNA sequence: TGTGCCAGCAGTCCTACGGGGGGCCTGGAGACCCAGTACTTC. This gives the protein CASSPTGGLETQYF. V gene TRBV9 combines with J gene TRBJ2-5; D might be TRBD2 (7 bases). This CDR3 has 14 amino acids. V lost 5 bases and J lost 5, with 16 bases in between. The germline V gene has CDR1 SGDLS and CDR2 YYNGEE.

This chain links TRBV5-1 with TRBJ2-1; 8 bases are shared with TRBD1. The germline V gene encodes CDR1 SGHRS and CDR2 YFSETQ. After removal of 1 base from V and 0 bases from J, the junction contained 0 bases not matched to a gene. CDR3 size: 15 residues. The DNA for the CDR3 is TGCGCCAGCAGCTTGACAGGGGGCTCCTACAATGAGCAGTTCTTC. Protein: CASSLTGGSYNEQFF.

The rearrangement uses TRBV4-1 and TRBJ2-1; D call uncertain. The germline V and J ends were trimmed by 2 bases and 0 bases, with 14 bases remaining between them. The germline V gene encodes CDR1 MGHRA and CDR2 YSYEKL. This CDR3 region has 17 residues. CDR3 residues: CASSQSHDTTSYNEQFF. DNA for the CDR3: TGCGCCAGCAGCCAATCCCATGACACGACCTCCTACAATGAGCAGTTCTTC.

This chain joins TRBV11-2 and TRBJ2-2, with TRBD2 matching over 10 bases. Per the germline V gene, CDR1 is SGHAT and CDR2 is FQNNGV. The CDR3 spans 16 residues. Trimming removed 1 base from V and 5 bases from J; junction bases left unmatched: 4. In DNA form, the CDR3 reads TGTGCCAGCAGCTTAGGAGCGGGGGGGCCAACCGGGGAGCTGTTTTTT. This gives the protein CASSLGAGGPTGELFF.